This T cell receptor beta chain was retrieved from a study of regulatory T cells in long-lasting Graves disease. Study information: Patients with new Graves' disease had used antithyroid drugs below 3 months.

Documented time point: newly diagnosed GD, antithyroid drugs for less than 3 months. PBMC-extracted RNA yielded the TCR library. On this clonotype: The target antigen is unknown.

The CDR3 loop spans 16 amino acids. V lost 3 bases and J lost 4; bases outside the gene matches: 8. Germline V gene lookup returns CDR1 SGHRS and CDR2 YFSETQ. Whole-study results and caveats: Owing to a sample size that was small, accuracy may have been reduced.

Arm-PCR of CDR3 regions and iRepertoire HTBI primers were the basis on which TCR beta libraries were built. TCRdb itself ran the multiplex PCR reads through MiXCR, one entry per CDR3 protein. The repertoire includes about 470,000 distinct CDR3 sequences, 15% to 20% of them detected once, and over 9% sits in the top ten. The sample also formed part of further work on T cells in Graves' hyperthyroidism and ophthalmopathy. This second study says: TCR CDR3 underwent first-round RT-PCR with the HTBI primer set.

The receptor was derived from a man aged 40-50 years with Graves disease. The source was peripheral blood mononuclear cells (PBMCs), collected at new diagnosis, from a patient treated with antithyroid drugs. The chain links TRBV5-1 to TRBJ1-4, with TRBD1 matching 8 bases. The CDR3 nucleotides are TGCGCCAGCAGCTCCGGGGGCGACAGGGGTAATGAAAAACTGTTTTTT. Encoded protein: CASSSGGDRGNEKLFF.